The 21 T cell receptor beta chains below were found in one sample sequenced in a study of memory CD4+ T cells and cytomegalovirus serostatus. The sort gate was single viable CD3+CD4+CD8-CD45RO+ cells for memory CD4+ T cells. The repertoire was sequenced with immunoSEQ multiplex PCR; TCRdb's copy has only in-frame clones and lacks some. The table has about 50,000 clones, 70% to 85% seen once. The sequenced sample was memory CD4+ T cells from blood. The origin of the receptors is an adult in good health and CMV-seronegative.

The rearrangement joins TRBV5-4 to TRBJ2-3; TRBD2 matches at 10 bases. The CDR3 is 17 residues long. J lost 2 bases, V lost 0 bases, and 6 bases had no gene match. From germline, CDR1 is SGHNT and CDR2 YYREEE (reference sequence). CDR3 DNA sequence: TGTGCCAGCAGCTTGGACCCTAGCGGGGGACTCACAGATACGCAGTATTTT. Protein product: CASSLDPSGGLTDTQYF. Filled out from reference TRBV5-4 and TRBJ2-3, the complete variable domain reads ETGVTQSPTHLIKTRGQQVTLRCSSQSGHNTVSWYQQALGQGPQFIFQYYREEENGRGNFPPRFSGLQFPNYSSELNVNALELDDSALYLCASSLDPSGGLTDTQYFGPGTRLTVL.

V and J are TRBV6-5 and TRBJ2-1; 10 nucleotides align to TRBD2. Germline trimming cut 10 bases from V and 3 bases from J; bases unmatched to any gene: 3. The CDR3 extends over 13 amino acids. The germline gives CDR1 MNHEY, CDR2 SVGAGI. The CDR3 spells CATVAGGYNEQFF. CDR3 coding DNA: TGTGCCACCGTAGCGGGGGGCTACAATGAGCAGTTCTTC.

The chain employs TRBV9 and TRBJ1-2; TRBD1 aligns across 7 bases. The CDR3 runs 14 residues. Per germline, CDR1 SGDLS and CDR2 YYNGEE. With 0 bases clipped from V and 8 bases from J, the junction kept 7 bases outside the gene matches. In DNA, the CDR3 is TGTGCCAGCAGCGTAGGAACAGGGGATTTGGGCTACACCTTC. Translating it yields CASSVGTGDLGYTF.

The chain links TRBV28 to TRBJ2-5; 8 bases are a match to TRBD2. This CDR3 is built from 16 residues. From germline, CDR1 is MDHEN and CDR2 SYDVKM. The trim removed 8 bases at V and 4 bases at J, leaving 15 bases unmatched. The CDR3 loop is CASGDGGALSGETQYF. For the CDR3, the DNA is TGTGCCAGCGGCGACGGGGGGGCTCTATCAGGAGAGACCCAGTACTTC.

The sample holds one count of this clone. The rearrangement uses TRBV18 and TRBJ1-4, with 10 bases that match TRBD1. Germline V lookup: CDR1 KGHSH, CDR2 LQKENI. The CDR3 is 13 amino acids. V shed 6 bases, J shed 11 bases, and the junction held 6 bases outside the gene matches. In DNA form, the CDR3 reads TGTGCCAGCTCCGGGACAGGGGAAGGGAAACTGTTTTTT. Translating gives CASSGTGEGKLFF.

This chain links TRBV9 with TRBJ2-3; 9 nucleotides align to TRBD2. The germline V gene encodes CDR1 SGDLS and CDR2 YYNGEE. Trimming removed 2 bases from V and 6 bases from J; junction bases left unmatched: 7. CDR3 size: 15 residues. DNA for the CDR3: TGTGCCAGCAGCGTTAACCCTAGCGGGGTGGATACGCAGTATTTT. Its translation: CASSVNPSGVDTQYF.

J is TRBJ1-4 and V is TRBV15; tentative D call: TRBD1 (6 bases). The CDR3 totals 17 residues. CDR1 and CDR2 from the germline V gene are LNHNV and YYDKDF (reference sequence). Between the trimmed V and J ends, which lost 1 base and 7 bases, there was a span of 19 bases. CDR3 sequence reads: CATSRGSAGRGREKLFF. The CDR3 coding sequence is TGTGCCACCAGCAGAGGGTCTGCGGGCAGGGGACGTGAAAAACTGTTTTTT.

The chain has TRBV29-1 and TRBJ2-1, with D uncertain. Germline assignment: CDR1 SQVTM and CDR2 ANQGSEA. The CDR3 sequence is 11 residues long. V gave up 4 bases and J gave up 6 bases, with 7 bases separating them. In nucleotides, the CDR3 is TGCAGCGTTGGGTCGGGCAATGAGCAGTTCTTC. Residues: CSVGSGNEQFF.

This chain links TRBV28 with TRBJ2-3, with 8 positions matching TRBD2. In germline, CDR1 is MDHEN, CDR2 SYDVKM. The CDR3 runs 15 residues. V lost 5 bases to trimming and J lost 2 bases; unmatched junction nucleotides: 6. CDR3 nucleotide sequence: TGTGCCAGCAGTCCGAGCGGGGGCAACACAGATACGCAGTATTTT. Residues: CASSPSGGNTDTQYF.

This chain connects TRBV5-6 to TRBJ1-1; TRBD1 is a possible D gene (6 bases). Trimming left V 4 bases short and J 10 bases short, with 17 bases between. This CDR3 contains 13 residues. Germline V gene sequence: CDR1 SGHDT, CDR2 YYEEEE. CDR3: CASSPPGRGRAFF. CDR3 nucleotide sequence: TGTGCCAGCAGCCCACCTGGTCGGGGGCGAGCTTTCTTT.

On this clone: Within the sample, other DNA sequences also encode this same CDR3. The CDR3: CASSPAGYNEQFF. The CDR3 coding sequence is TGTGCCAGCAGCCCGGCTGGCTACAATGAGCAGTTCTTC. The chain links TRBV5-5 to TRBJ2-1; D ambiguous. This CDR3 comprises 13 residues. Trimming stripped 4 bases from V and 3 bases from J, with 8 bases between. Per germline, CDR1 SGHKS and CDR2 YYEKEE (reference sequence).

The DNA for the CDR3 is TGTGCCAGCAGACTACAGGGGACAGATACGCAGTATTTT. Translated, it gives CASRLQGTDTQYF. The chain employs TRBV27 and TRBJ2-3; 7 nucleotides match TRBD1. From germline, CDR1 is MNHEY and CDR2 SMNVEV (reference sequence). Unmatched junction bases numbered 3, after V lost 6 bases and J lost 3 bases. The length of the CDR3 is 13 residues.

The CDR3 region is CASRLVGGPYEQYF. In nucleotides, the CDR3 is TGTGCCAGCAGATTGGTCGGGGGTCCTTACGAGCAGTACTTC. The rearrangement joins TRBV28 to TRBJ2-7; D perhaps matches TRBD2 (6 bases). The CDR3 runs to 14 residues. CDR1 and CDR2 (germline): MDHEN, SYDVKM. Deletions cut 6 bases from V and 4 bases from J, with 16 bases between.

This chain joins TRBV7-2 and TRBJ1-1; unclear D gene. Germline loops: CDR1 SGHTA, CDR2 FQGNSA. V shed 2 bases and J shed 7 bases, with 8 bases lying between them. The CDR3 runs to 12 residues. DNA of the CDR3: TGTGCCAGCAGCTTACAGACCTATGAAGCTTTCTTT. Translation gives CASSLQTYEAFF.

This clone was seen a few times. The chain is built from TRBV7-2 and TRBJ1-6; D is ambiguous. Trimming took off 5 bases at V and 7 bases at J, with 9 bases between the two ends. CDR1 and CDR2 (germline): SGHTA, FQGNSA. The CDR3 length is 13 residues. The CDR3: CASSQRGNSPLHF. DNA for the CDR3: TGTGCCAGCAGCCAAAGAGGGAATTCACCCCTCCACTTT. Full variable domain (remainder filled in from reference TRBV7-2 and TRBJ1-6): GAGVSQSPSNKVTEKGKDVELRCDPISGHTALYWYRQSLGQGLEFLIYFQGNSAPDKSGLPSDRFSAERTGGSVSTLTIQRTQQEDSAVYLCASSQRGNSPLHFGNGTRLTVT.

The CDR3 coding sequence is TGTGCCAGCAGTCGTCCCGGGACAGGGAATGCTTTCTTT. Encoded protein: CASSRPGTGNAFF. This chain connects TRBV6-5 to TRBJ1-1, with 9 bases lining up with TRBD1. CDR1 MNHEY and CDR2 SVGAGI come from the germline V gene. This CDR3 comprises 13 residues. Germline trimming cut 5 bases from V and 11 bases from J; bases unmatched to any gene: 9.

V is TRBV27 and J is TRBJ2-6; D is uncertain. The germline V gene encodes CDR1 MNHEY and CDR2 SMNVEV (reference sequence). V lost 8 bases and J 0 bases, leaving 14 bases between the germline ends. This CDR3 contains 16 residues. The CDR3 nucleotides are TGTGCCAGCGGCACCCGAATCCCCTCTGGGGCCAACGTCCTGACTTTC. Translating gives CASGTRIPSGANVLTF.

The chain combines TRBV2 with TRBJ2-7; a possible D gene is TRBD1 (5 bases). With 4 bases removed from V and 0 bases from J, the gap between germline ends came to 13 bases. CDR3 length equals 15 residues. Per germline, CDR1 SNHLY and CDR2 FYNNEI. The CDR3 DNA reads as TGTGCCAGCAGTGTTCCCCAGGGAATCTCCTACGAGCAGTACTTC. Amino acid sequence: CASSVPQGISYEQYF.

This sequence joins TRBV19 and TRBJ1-6; TRBD1 is a possible D gene (6 bases). CDR1 LNHDA and CDR2 SQIVND come from the germline V gene (reference sequence). V was shortened by 6 bases and J by 8 bases, with 14 bases between the two germline ends. CDR3 length equals 14 residues. CDR3 sequence (DNA): TGTGCCAGTAGCGAATCTTACAGGGATTCACCCCTCCACTTT. Protein sequence: CASSESYRDSPLHF.

The chain links TRBV4-1 to TRBJ1-6; TRBD1 aligns across 8 bases. After removal of 4 bases from V and 7 bases from J, the junction contained 3 bases not matched to a gene. Germline-derived CDR1 and CDR2 are MGHRA and YSYEKL. The CDR3 runs 14 residues. DNA of the CDR3: TGCGCCAGCAGCCTGACAGGGGACAATTCACCCCTCCACTTT. Translated: CASSLTGDNSPLHF.

The genes are TRBV5-6 and TRBJ2-3; 8 bases fit TRBD1. The CDR3 has 13 amino acids. Germline V lookup: CDR1 SGHDT, CDR2 YYEEEE. The V segment lost 3 bases and the J segment 7 bases; nucleotides outside the gene matches: 4. DNA of the CDR3: TGTGCCAGCAGCTGGACAGGGACAAATACGCAGTATTTT. Amino acids: CASSWTGTNTQYF.